This T cell receptor beta chain was documented in a study of neurological immune-mediated disorders. Time point indicated: longitudinal time-point 1 (baseline). This clonotype was counted at least ten times. Its antigen remains unknown. General study results and limits: Patients with HTLV-1-associated myelopathy showed the most TCR clonal expansion. Those with multiple sclerosis showed the least, falling below healthy controls.

5'RACE with 10-nucleotide random UMIs generated the cDNA. TCRdb processed the 5' RACE reads anew with MiXCR; each CDR3 protein has one entry. This table has 47,000 or so distinct CDR3 sequences, 9% to 10% appearing once. Sequencing used PBMCs. The source is a woman aged 40 to 50 in good health.

The CDR3 sequence: CASSQETGAYTEAFF. Written as DNA, the CDR3 is TGCGCCAGCAGCCAAGAGACAGGCGCGTACACTGAAGCTTTCTTT. The chain carries TRBV4-3 and TRBJ1-1; tentatively, D is TRBD1 (6 bases). CDR1 LGHNA and CDR2 YSLEER come from the germline V gene. This CDR3 spans 15 amino acids. Trimming cost V 0 bases and J 3 bases, with 11 bases left between them.